The sequence of this TCR beta chain was determined in a study of cytomegalovirus exposure and HLA in healthy donors (dated by TCRdb to 2015 to 2018). Regarding the complete study: According to a later analysis, one platform produced both the roughly 110 validation repertoires and the 666 repertoires of the first cohort. The study was designed to test whether signatures of past pathogen exposure could be identified by cataloging public T cell receptors. Besides the first cohort of approximately 710 subjects, a separate validation cohort made up of over 95 different subjects was used. The study combined high-throughput TCR immunosequencing, statistical association of individual TCRs with disease status, and machine learning to predict cytomegalovirus infection status. On the study overall, not on this receptor specifically: A total of about 180 TCR beta chains were listed by the study as associated with cytomegalovirus. A later analysis found that TCRs clustered in the first cohort also tended to co-occur in the roughly 110 validation repertoires, with just under 95% of cluster scores above 0. All 120 or so repertoires were used to score co-occurrence in the validation cohort in a later analysis, because that analysis had no HLA typing for the cohort. The classifier was reported to diagnose cytomegalovirus status with high specificity and sensitivity in both the original cohort and the validation cohort. A few of the identified cytomegalovirus-associated TCR beta chains were confirmed in vitro to be specific for cytomegalovirus antigens. Most TCR sequences were seen in very few donors, while some public TCRs were found in many individuals. According to the authors, the approach could potentially be generalized to other disease states and immunological phenotypes.

Concerning this clone itself: The specificity of this receptor is unknown. No base-level quality is on record; no much larger clone is a single base apart.

The donors belonged to the validation cohort of roughly 120 subjects, which was separate from the approximately 700-subject first cohort. Preparation of the library involved the immunoSEQ multiplex PCR assay. In the authors' own workflow: A statistical classification framework was developed to diagnose cytomegalovirus status using the catalog of TCR beta chain sequences. Here the immuneACCESS table is served through TCRdb, limited to in-frame sequences with V and J called. Missing clones are a known gap in these copies; in checked studies unresolved V genes cover under half, and the rest lacks a known reason. Clone size and V and J calls were adopted from that table, with D and trimming inferred from the DNA. Across this sample there are under 60,000 clones, with around 90% seen only once. Clones ranked in the top ten supply over 6.5% of the sample. Including the terminal cysteine and phenylalanine, the CDR3 comprises 12 residues. The entry retains the CDR3 DNA only, 36 bases that are in frame from base 1. V is pared back by 1 base and J by 3 bases, with 5 bases lying between the germline termini. The germline V gene supplies CDR1 SQVTM and CDR2 ANQGSEA.

The sequencing input was PBMCs. This receptor was taken from a woman in her twenties or thirties in good health and CMV-seronegative. The chain uses TRBV29-1 and TRBJ2-3; there is no confident call for the D gene. CDR3 sequence: CSVEAQTDTQYF. The nucleotides are TGCAGCGTTGAAGCCCAAACAGATACGCAGTATTTT.